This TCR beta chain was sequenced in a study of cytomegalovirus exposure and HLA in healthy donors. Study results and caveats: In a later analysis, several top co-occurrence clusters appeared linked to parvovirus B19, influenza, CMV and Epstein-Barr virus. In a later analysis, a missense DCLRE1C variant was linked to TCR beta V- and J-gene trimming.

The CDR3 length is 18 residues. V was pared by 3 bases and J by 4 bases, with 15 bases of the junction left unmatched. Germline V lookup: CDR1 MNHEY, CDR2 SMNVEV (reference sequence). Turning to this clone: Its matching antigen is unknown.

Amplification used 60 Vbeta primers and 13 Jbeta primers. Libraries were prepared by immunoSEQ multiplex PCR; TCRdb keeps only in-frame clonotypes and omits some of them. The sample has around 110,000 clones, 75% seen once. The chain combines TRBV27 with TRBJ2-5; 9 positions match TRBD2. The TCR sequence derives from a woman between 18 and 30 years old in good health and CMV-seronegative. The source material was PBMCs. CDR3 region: CASSLRTSVPSPPETQYF. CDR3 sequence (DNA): TGTGCCAGCAGTTTGAGGACTAGCGTACCCTCCCCCCCAGAGACCCAGTACTTC.